The 5 T cell receptor beta chains presented below share a single source sample, sequenced in a study of shared T cell receptors in the human thymus. Assay: immunoSEQ multiplex PCR; the TCRdb copy retains only in-frame clones and omits some. Here the sample spans some 640,000 clones, 80% to 90% being singletons. The same sample was also used in a study of human thymus T cells.

The sample consisted of thymocytes. The origin of the receptors is a boy under three years old with a congenital heart defect.

This clone appeared once. The genes are TRBV20-1 and TRBJ2-7; D ambiguous. Looked up from germline, CDR1 is DFQATT and CDR2 is SNEGSKA (reference sequence). The CDR3 has 11 residues. The V end was cut by 6 bases, the J end by 3 bases, with 9 bases between. The CDR3 DNA sequence: TGCAGTGCCGACTTCTTCTACGAGCAGTACTTC. This translates into CSADFFYEQYF.

The chain links TRBV5-5 to TRBJ2-7, with D possibly TRBD1 on 6 matching bases. Germline V CDR1 and CDR2: SGHKS, YYEKEE (reference sequence). V was cut by 2 bases and J by 1 base, with 10 bases left in between. The CDR3 totals 14 residues. The CDR3 is CASSFAGESYEQYF. For the CDR3, the DNA is TGTGCCAGCAGCTTCGCAGGGGAATCCTACGAGCAGTACTTC.

This clone occurred once. The V and J genes are TRBV29-1 and TRBJ2-5; 10 positions match TRBD2. The CDR3 has 13 residues. CDR1 SQVTM and CDR2 ANQGSEA come from the germline V gene. This CDR3 is CSSSGGNQETQYF. The CDR3 bases are TGCAGTAGTAGCGGGGGGAATCAAGAGACCCAGTACTTC.

The V and J genes are TRBV19 and TRBJ2-1; perhaps TRBD1 as D (7 bases). The V end was cut by 3 bases, the J end by 9 bases, with 18 bases between. Germline values: CDR1 LNHDA, CDR2 SQIVND (reference sequence). The CDR3 length is 15 residues. The CDR3 DNA follows: TGTGCCAGTAGTATGGGCAGGGGGGTAGTGGGTGAGCAGTTCTTC. Its translation: CASSMGRGVVGEQFF. The entire variable domain, with the rest obtained from reference TRBV19 and TRBJ2-1, is as follows: DGGITQSPKYLFRKEGQNVTLSCEQNLNHDAMYWYRQDPGQGLRLIYYSQIVNDFQKGDIAEGYSVSREKKESFPLTVTSAQKNPTAFYLCASSMGRGVVGEQFFGPGTRLTVL.

This clone was recorded only once. V gene TRBV5-4 combines with J gene TRBJ2-7, with D perhaps matching TRBD1 (5 bases). The V end was cut by 3 bases, the J end by 7 bases, with 32 bases between. The length of the CDR3 is 19 residues. CDR1 is SGHNT, CDR2 YYREEE, per germline (reference sequence). CDR3: CASSWTGYPDHPDSGEQYF. CDR3 DNA sequence: TGTGCCAGCAGCTGGACCGGGTACCCCGACCATCCCGACAGTGGAGAGCAGTACTTC.